Shown below are 18 T cell receptor beta chains from a single sample sequenced in a study of blood T cell repertoires in COVID-19. Profiling relied on immunoSEQ multiplex PCR, and the TCRdb table lists in-frame clones only, not all of them. The sample comprises around 100,000 clones, approximately 89% of which are singletons, and 11% rests with the top ten. Sequencing input: peripheral blood. These receptors all stem from an elderly man with acute or convalescent COVID-19.

This chain joins TRBV24-1 and TRBJ2-3; 8 bases agree with TRBD1. The CDR3 totals 18 residues. Germline V gene data show CDR1 as KGHDR and CDR2 as SFDVKD. V lost 4 bases to trimming and J lost 3 bases; unmatched junction nucleotides: 14. CDR3 loop: CATSERAPDRGETDTQYF. The CDR3 bases are TGTGCCACCAGTGAACGTGCCCCTGACAGGGGAGAGACAGATACGCAGTATTTT.

The chain carries TRBV29-1 and TRBJ1-4; no definite D call. V lost 4 bases and J 5 bases, leaving 8 bases between the germline ends. Germline lookup yields CDR1 SQVTM and CDR2 ANQGSEA. There are 12 residues in the CDR3. Here the CDR3 reads CSVVGGNEKLFF. DNA for the CDR3: TGCAGCGTTGTAGGCGGGAATGAAAAACTGTTTTTT. The full variable domain, rest sourced from reference TRBV29-1 and TRBJ1-4, is SAVISQKPSRDICQRGTSLTIQCQVDSQVTMMFWYRQQPGQSLTLIATANQGSEATYESGFVIDKFPISRPNLTFSTLTVSNMSPEDSSIYLCSVVGGNEKLFFGSGTQLSVL.

The chain has TRBV5-1 and TRBJ2-2; D is possibly TRBD1 (6 bases). V was cut by 0 bases and J by 0 bases, with 6 bases left in between. The CDR3 is 15 residues long. The germline gives CDR1 SGHRS, CDR2 YFSETQ. DNA for the CDR3: TGCGCCAGCAGCTTGGGGACAGCGAACACCGGGGAGCTGTTTTTT. Translated, it gives CASSLGTANTGELFF.

The V call is TRBV19, the J call TRBJ2-3, with 10 bases aligning to TRBD2. CDR3 length: 16 amino acids. From germline, CDR1 is LNHDA and CDR2 SQIVND (reference sequence). Trimming took 2 bases from V and 4 from J; bases not matched to a gene: 6. The CDR3 DNA is TGTGCCAGTAGTATACCGGGACTAGCGACTCCAGATACGCAGTATTTT. It specifies CASSIPGLATPDTQYF.

As regards this clone: At one boundary the junction diverges from the germline segment, which might be a read error. The chain recombines TRBV7-7 with TRBJ2-2; 12 positions match TRBD2. Germline lookup yields CDR1 SSHAT and CDR2 FNYEAQ (reference sequence). This CDR3 region has 15 residues. The CDR3 sequence: CASSSGLAGTGELFF. The CDR3 DNA reads TGTGCTAGCAGCTCGGGACTAGCGGGCACCGGGGAGCTGTTTTTT. The whole variable domain, filled in from reference TRBV7-7 and TRBJ2-2, reads GAGVSQSPRYKVTKRGQDVTLRCDPISSHATLYWYQQALGQGPEFLTYFNYEAQPDKSGLPSDRFSAERPEGSISTLTIQRTEQRDSAMYRCASSSGLAGTGELFFGEGSRLTVL.

This clone was counted between two and nine times. The V call is TRBV7-9, the J call TRBJ1-6; the match to TRBD1 covers 9 bases. This CDR3 spans 14 amino acids. The germline V gene encodes CDR1 SEHNR and CDR2 FQNEAQ (reference sequence). J gave up 9 bases and V 8 bases, and 8 bases lay outside the gene matches. The CDR3 loop reads CASGRQGESSPLHF. CDR3 nucleotide sequence: TGTGCCAGCGGACGACAGGGGGAAAGTTCACCCCTCCACTTT.

This clone has more than one count but fewer than ten. This chain uses TRBV19 with TRBJ2-7, with TRBD2 matching over 10 bases. The CDR3 has 21 residues. V shed 5 bases and J 6 bases; nucleotides not matched to a gene: 28. The germline V gene encodes CDR1 LNHDA and CDR2 SQIVND (reference sequence). The CDR3 region is CASSAPSPGTREASGRGEQYF. The CDR3 DNA sequence: TGTGCCAGTAGTGCTCCCTCTCCCGGGACGAGGGAGGCTAGCGGGAGAGGCGAGCAGTACTTC.

V and J are TRBV7-8 and TRBJ2-5; TRBD2 matches 11 bases. V dropped 6 bases and J dropped 2; count of bases not matched to a gene: 8. CDR3 size: 16 residues. Germline CDR1 and CDR2: SGHVS and FQNEAQ. The CDR3 loop reads CASRATSGTAQETQYF. The DNA of the CDR3 is TGTGCCAGCAGGGCGACTAGCGGGACCGCACAAGAGACCCAGTACTTC.

The chain links TRBV5-1 to TRBJ2-5; TRBD2 matches 10 bases. Germline-derived CDR1 and CDR2 are SGHRS and YFSETQ. V lost 6 bases, J lost 4 bases, and 12 bases stayed unmatched. The CDR3 is 16 residues long. Here the CDR3 DNA reads TGCGCCAGCATCCCAGGGGCTACTAGCGGGGCAGAGACCCAGTACTTC. This encodes CASIPGATSGAETQYF. Supplemented by reference TRBV5-1 and TRBJ2-5, the full variable domain reads KAGVTQTPRYLIKTRGQQVTLSCSPISGHRSVSWYQQTPGQGLQFLFEYFSETQRNKGNFPGRFSGRQFSNSRSEMNVSTLELGDSALYLCASIPGATSGAETQYFGPGTRLLVL.

This chain uses TRBV28 with TRBJ2-5; 8 positions agree with TRBD2. The CDR3 spans 14 residues. Trimming cost V 5 bases and J 3 bases; bases outside gene matches: 5. Germline V gene sequence: CDR1 MDHEN, CDR2 SYDVKM. This CDR3 is CASSPAGGKETQYF. In DNA, the CDR3 is TGTGCCAGCAGTCCGGCGGGAGGTAAAGAGACCCAGTACTTC.

The sample holds a few counts of this clone. The same CDR3 also results from other DNA sequences found in this sample. The V and J genes are TRBV9 and TRBJ1-1; TRBD1 agrees at 7 bases. The CDR3 is made up of 14 amino acids. The germline V gene encodes CDR1 SGDLS and CDR2 YYNGEE. V gave up 3 bases and J gave up 1 base; unmatched junction bases: 3. The CDR3 region has the DNA TGTGCCAGCAGCGCGAGACAGGGGAACACTGAAGCTTTCTTT. Translated, it gives CASSARQGNTEAFF.

This chain links TRBV20-1 with TRBJ1-2; D is unclear. With 5 bases removed from V and 2 bases from J, the gap between germline ends came to 6 bases. Germline CDR1 DFQATT, CDR2 SNEGSKA (reference sequence). The CDR3 consists of 11 residues. The CDR3 loop is CSAEQNYGYTF. The CDR3 bases are TGCAGTGCTGAACAGAACTATGGCTACACCTTC.

The rearrangement uses TRBV5-1 and TRBJ2-7; TRBD1 might be the D (6 bases). Trimming took off 6 bases at V and 2 bases at J, with 24 bases between the two ends. Germline loops: CDR1 SGHRS, CDR2 YFSETQ. This CDR3 comprises 17 residues. The DNA for the CDR3 is TGCGCCAGCAACCCCACTGCCCAGGGGCCTATCGCCTACGAGCAGTACTTC. Encoded protein: CASNPTAQGPIAYEQYF.

V usage is TRBV5-1 and J usage is TRBJ1-4; D is unresolved. This CDR3 is 14 amino acids long. CDR1 and CDR2 from the germline V gene are SGHRS and YFSETQ. Trimming left V 1 base short and J 7 bases short, with 11 bases between. CDR3 sequence reads: CASSLSRRGEKLFF. The CDR3 DNA is TGCGCCAGCAGCTTGTCCCGAAGAGGTGAAAAACTGTTTTTT.

J is TRBJ2-1 and V is TRBV7-3; 7 bases line up with TRBD2. There are 14 residues in the CDR3. Germline lookup yields CDR1 SGHTA and CDR2 FQGTGA. V shed 5 bases and J 5 bases; nucleotides not matched to a gene: 6. The CDR3 coding sequence is TGTGCCAGCAGCCCCAGCGGGAATAACAATGAGCAGTTCTTC. It codes for CASSPSGNNNEQFF.

The CDR3 DNA reads TGTGCCAGCAGCCAGGGGGGACAGGGCTCCTACGAGCAGTACTTC. Translating it yields CASSQGGQGSYEQYF. The genes are TRBV9 and TRBJ2-7; 9 nucleotides match TRBD1. Losses at the gene ends were 4 bases for V and 0 bases for J; bases not matched to a gene: 5. The germline CDR1 and CDR2 sequences are SGDLS and YYNGEE. The CDR3 sequence is 15 residues long.

The V call is TRBV5-4, the J call TRBJ2-3; 12 bases align to TRBD2. Looked up from germline, CDR1 is SGHNT and CDR2 is YYREEE (reference sequence). The V and J ends lost 0 bases and 4 bases, in that order; junction bases with no gene match: 3. This CDR3 is built from 16 residues. This CDR3 is CASSLVLAGGADTQYF. CDR3 DNA: TGTGCCAGCAGCTTGGTTCTAGCGGGGGGGGCAGATACGCAGTATTTT.

The chain employs TRBV6-6 and TRBJ2-7; D remains ambiguous. The V end was cut by 0 bases, the J end by 6 bases, with 9 bases between. The CDR3 covers 13 residues. Germline loops: CDR1 MNHNY, CDR2 SVGAGI (reference sequence). For the CDR3, the DNA is TGTGCCAGCAGTTACTCGCGAGGATCCGAGCAGTACTTC. Its protein product is CASSYSRGSEQYF.